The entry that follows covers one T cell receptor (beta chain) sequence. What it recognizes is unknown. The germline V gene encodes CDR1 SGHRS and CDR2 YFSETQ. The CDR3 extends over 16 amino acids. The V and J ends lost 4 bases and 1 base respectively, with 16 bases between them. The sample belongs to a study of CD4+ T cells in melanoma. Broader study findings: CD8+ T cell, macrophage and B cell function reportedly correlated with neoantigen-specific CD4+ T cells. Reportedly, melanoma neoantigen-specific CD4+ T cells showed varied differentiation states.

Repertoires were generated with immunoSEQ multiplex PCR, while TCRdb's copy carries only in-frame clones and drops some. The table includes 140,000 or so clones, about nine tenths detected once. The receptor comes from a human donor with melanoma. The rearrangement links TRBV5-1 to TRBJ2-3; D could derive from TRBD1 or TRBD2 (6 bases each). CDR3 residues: CASSLGGGPRTDTQYF. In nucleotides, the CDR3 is TGCGCCAGCAGCCTCGGTGGGGGGCCCCGCACAGATACGCAGTATTTT.